The present entry profiles one T cell receptor beta chain with its context. The sample belongs to a study of cytomegalovirus exposure and HLA in healthy donors. In the PCR, 60 Vbeta and 13 Jbeta primers were used. Sequencing used immunoSEQ multiplex PCR; TCRdb keeps in-frame clones, though not all of them. Of some 140,000 clones listed, just under 80% were seen once; the top ten hold around 1%. Material: PBMCs. The receptor was derived from a male donor in good health and CMV-seronegative.

In DNA form, the CDR3 reads TGTGCCAGCAGTGCAGGGGATTTTGCAGATACGCAGTATTTT. Translated, it gives CASSAGDFADTQYF. V and J are TRBV9 and TRBJ2-3; D possibly corresponds to TRBD1 (6 bases). Germline V gene lookup returns CDR1 SGDLS and CDR2 YYNGEE. The CDR3 totals 14 residues. V was shortened by 5 bases and J by 4 bases, with 14 bases between the two germline ends.